This T cell receptor (beta chain) comes out of a study of T cell responses to AZD1222 COVID-19 vaccine. Clones were sequenced by immunoSEQ multiplex PCR, and TCRdb holds only the in-frame ones, with some missing. The data contain roughly 140,000 clones, more than 75% of them singletons. This CDR3 has 13 amino acids. Trimming cost V 5 bases and J 5 bases; bases outside gene matches: 3. The germline V gene has CDR1 KGHSH and CDR2 LQKENI. Study-level results: Across the whole spike, CD4 TCRs peaked at regions 160-218 and 743-854. White British people made up most donors, females outnumbered males, and clonal diversity was possibly underestimated. Only 5 or 6 people who got AZD1222 tested seropositive at baseline.

As concerns this clone: The target antigen is unknown.

The sample consisted of peripheral blood, taken 28 days after the second AZD1222 dose. The receptor's source is an adult who received the AZD1222 COVID-19 vaccine. V and J are TRBV18 and TRBJ1-1, with 9 bases identical to TRBD1. The CDR3 sequence is CASSSTGGTEAFF. Here the CDR3 DNA reads TGTGCCAGCTCATCGACAGGGGGGACTGAAGCTTTCTTT.